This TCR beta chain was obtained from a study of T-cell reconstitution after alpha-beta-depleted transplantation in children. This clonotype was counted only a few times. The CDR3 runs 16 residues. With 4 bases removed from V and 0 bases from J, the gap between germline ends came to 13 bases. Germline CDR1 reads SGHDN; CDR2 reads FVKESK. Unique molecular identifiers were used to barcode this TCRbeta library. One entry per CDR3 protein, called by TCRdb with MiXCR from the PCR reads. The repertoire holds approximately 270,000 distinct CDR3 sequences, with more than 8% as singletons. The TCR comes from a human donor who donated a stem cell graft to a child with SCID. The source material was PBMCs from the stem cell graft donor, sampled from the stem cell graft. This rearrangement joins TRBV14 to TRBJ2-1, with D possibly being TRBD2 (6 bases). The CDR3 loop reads CASSRQAGSSYNEQFF. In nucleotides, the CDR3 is TGTGCCAGCAGCCGGCAGGCGGGGAGCTCCTACAATGAGCAGTTCTTC. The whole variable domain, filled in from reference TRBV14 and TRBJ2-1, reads EAGVTQFPSHSVIEKGQTVTLRCDPISGHDNLYWYRRVMGKEIKFLLHFVKESKQDESGMPNNRFLAERTGGTYSTLKVQPAELEDSGVYFCASSRQAGSSYNEQFFGPGTRLTVL.